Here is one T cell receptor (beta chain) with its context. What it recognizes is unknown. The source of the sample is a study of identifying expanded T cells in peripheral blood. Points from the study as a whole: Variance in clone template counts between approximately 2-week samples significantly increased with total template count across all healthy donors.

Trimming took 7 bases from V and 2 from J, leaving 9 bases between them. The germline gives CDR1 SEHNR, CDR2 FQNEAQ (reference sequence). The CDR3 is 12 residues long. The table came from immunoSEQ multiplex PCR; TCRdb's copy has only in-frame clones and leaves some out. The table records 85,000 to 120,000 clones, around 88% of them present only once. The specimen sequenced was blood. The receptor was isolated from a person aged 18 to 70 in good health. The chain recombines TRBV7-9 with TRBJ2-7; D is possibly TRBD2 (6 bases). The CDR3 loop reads CASTGLPYEQYF. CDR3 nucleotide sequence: TGTGCCAGCACGGGACTTCCCTACGAGCAGTACTTC.